This T cell receptor (beta chain) came from a study of technical replicates of blood from a few donors. Generated by immunoSEQ multiplex PCR, the TCRdb table keeps only in-frame clones and is missing some. The repertoire holds tens of thousands of clones, with around 90% as singletons. Germline values: CDR1 SGHRS, CDR2 YFSETQ. The CDR3 runs 17 residues. V gave up 4 bases and J gave up 2 bases; unmatched junction bases: 7. The rearrangement uses TRBV5-1 and TRBJ2-7; 15 nucleotides line up with TRBD2. The source material was PBMCs. The sequence was collected from a human donor in good health. Some clones in this sample may be carry-over from other donors' samples. CDR3 region: CASSKIGLAGGPYEQYF. In DNA form, the CDR3 reads TGCGCCAGCAGCAAAATCGGACTAGCGGGGGGGCCCTACGAGCAGTACTTC.